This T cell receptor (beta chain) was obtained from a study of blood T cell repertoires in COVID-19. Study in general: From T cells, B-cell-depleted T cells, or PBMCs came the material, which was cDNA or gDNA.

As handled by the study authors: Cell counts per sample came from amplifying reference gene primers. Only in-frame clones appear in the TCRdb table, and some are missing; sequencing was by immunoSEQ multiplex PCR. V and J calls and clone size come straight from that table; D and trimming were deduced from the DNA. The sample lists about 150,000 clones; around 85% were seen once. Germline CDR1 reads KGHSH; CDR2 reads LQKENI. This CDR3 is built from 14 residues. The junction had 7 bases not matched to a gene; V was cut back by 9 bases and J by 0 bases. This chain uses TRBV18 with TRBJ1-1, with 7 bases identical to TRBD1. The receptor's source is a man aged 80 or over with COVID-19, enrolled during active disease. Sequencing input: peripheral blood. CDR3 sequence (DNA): TGTGCCAGTGTTCTTCAGGGGGTGAACACTGAAGCTTTCTTT. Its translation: CASVLQGVNTEAFF.